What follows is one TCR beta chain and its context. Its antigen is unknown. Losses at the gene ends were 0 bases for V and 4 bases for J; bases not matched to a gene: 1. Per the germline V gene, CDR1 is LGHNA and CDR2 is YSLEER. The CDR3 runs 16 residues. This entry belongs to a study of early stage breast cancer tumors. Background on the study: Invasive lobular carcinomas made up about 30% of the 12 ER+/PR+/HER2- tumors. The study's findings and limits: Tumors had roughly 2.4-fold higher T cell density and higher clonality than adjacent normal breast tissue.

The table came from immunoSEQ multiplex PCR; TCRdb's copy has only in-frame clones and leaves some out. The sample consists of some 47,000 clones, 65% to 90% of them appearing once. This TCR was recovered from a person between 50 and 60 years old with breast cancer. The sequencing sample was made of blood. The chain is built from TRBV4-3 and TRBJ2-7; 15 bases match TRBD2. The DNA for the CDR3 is TGCGCCAGCAGCCAAGACGGGACTAGCGGGGGGTACGAGCAGTACTTC. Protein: CASSQDGTSGGYEQYF.